This T cell receptor (beta chain) originates from a study of tumor and adjacent non-tumor tissue in lung cancer. Across the whole study: There were around 11 adenocarcinoma, 2 squamous cell carcinoma and 1 small cell lung cancer cases.

This CDR3 is 15 amino acids long. Germline CDR1 reads MNHEY; CDR2 reads SVGAGI. Points on this clonotype: Its target is unknown. One junction end does not reproduce the germline sequence, and a read error may be involved.

The library came from three nested PCR rounds adapted from ARM-PCR protocols. A single record per CDR3 protein comes from TCRdb applying MiXCR to the multiplex PCR reads. The sample shows roughly 120,000 distinct CDR3 sequences, around 75% of them seen only once. RNA was extracted from bulk tissue without any cell sorting. General study points: Compared with tumor, normal lung showed significantly lower TCR diversity. Top 100 clones took a larger repertoire share in normal lung. Shorter survival was associated with higher TCR diversity in tumors.

The sample was lung tumor tissue. The chain combines TRBV6-5 with TRBJ1-3; D may be TRBD1 (6 bases). This clonotype was obtained from a woman aged 55-70 years with non-small cell lung cancer. The CDR3 DNA follows: TGTACCAGCAGTGATCAGGGGCACTCTGGAAATACCATATATTTT. Its translation is CTSSDQGHSGNTIYF.